This record looks at one TCR beta chain sequence and its context. Its antigen remains unidentified. The length of the CDR3 is 14 residues. CDR1 is SQVTM, CDR2 ANQGSEA, per germline. V was clipped by 3 bases and J by 2 bases, with 10 bases between them. The data were obtained in a study of post-analysis software for immune sequencing data. Study in general: Clinical courses comprised relapsing-remitting, secondary progressive and progressive-relapsing multiple sclerosis.

Prepared TCR beta cDNA libraries contained unique molecular identifiers. Each batch of roughly 1 to 11 million T cells produced 400,000 to 650,000 cDNA molecules. TCRdb ran MiXCR on the PCR reads and lists one entry per CDR3 protein. The table lists some 260,000 distinct CDR3 sequences, around 34% of them singletons, with around 4.7% in the top ten. Study-level points and caveats: Patients carried roughly 5 TRBV segments more frequently than controls did, and TRBV5-6, TRBV5-1 and TRBV20-1 were among them. F measure clustering grouped samples strongly by preparation batch. Multiple sclerosis was associated with a significant reduction in normalized Chao1 diversity relative to controls.

The receptor's source is a girl aged 5-17 years with multiple sclerosis. The rearrangement uses TRBV29-1 and TRBJ2-2; a weak D match, TRBD1 (5 bases). Source material: blood. CDR3 sequence reads: CSVDVDINTGELFF. The CDR3 bases are TGCAGCGTTGACGTGGACATTAACACCGGGGAGCTGTTTTTT.